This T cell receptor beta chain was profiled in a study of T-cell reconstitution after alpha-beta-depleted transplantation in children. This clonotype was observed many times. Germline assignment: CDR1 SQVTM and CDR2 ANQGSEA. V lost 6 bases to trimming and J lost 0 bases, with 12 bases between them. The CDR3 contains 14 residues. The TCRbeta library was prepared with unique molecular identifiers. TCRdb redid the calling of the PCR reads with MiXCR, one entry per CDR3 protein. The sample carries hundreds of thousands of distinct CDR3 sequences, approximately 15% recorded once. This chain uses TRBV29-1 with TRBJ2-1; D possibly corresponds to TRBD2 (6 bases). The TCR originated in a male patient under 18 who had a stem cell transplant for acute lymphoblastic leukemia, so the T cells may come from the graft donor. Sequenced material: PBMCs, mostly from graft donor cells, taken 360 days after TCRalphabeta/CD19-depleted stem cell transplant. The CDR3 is CSVGVAVSYNEQFF. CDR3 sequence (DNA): TGCAGCGTGGGGGTAGCGGTCTCCTACAATGAGCAGTTCTTC.